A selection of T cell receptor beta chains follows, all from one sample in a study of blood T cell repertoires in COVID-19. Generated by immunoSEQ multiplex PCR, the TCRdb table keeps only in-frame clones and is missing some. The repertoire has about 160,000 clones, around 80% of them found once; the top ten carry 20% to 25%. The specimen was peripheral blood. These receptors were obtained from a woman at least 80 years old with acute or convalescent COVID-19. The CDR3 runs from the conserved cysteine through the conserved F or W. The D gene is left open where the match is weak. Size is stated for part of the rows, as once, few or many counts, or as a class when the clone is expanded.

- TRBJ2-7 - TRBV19 CASRDRLSSYEQYF TGTGCCAGCAGAGACAGACTGAGCTCCTACGAGCAGTACTTC
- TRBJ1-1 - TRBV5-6 CASSLQAAPQGEAFF TGTGCCAGCAGCTTACAGGCCGCCCCACAGGGTGAAGCTTTCTTT
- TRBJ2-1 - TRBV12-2 CASRSMDSFYNEQFF TGTGCAAGTCGCTCCATGGACAGTTTCTACAATGAGCAGTTCTTC
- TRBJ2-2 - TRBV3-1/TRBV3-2 CASSPLANTGELFF TGTGCCAGCAGCCCCTTGGCCAACACCGGGGAGCTGTTTTTT
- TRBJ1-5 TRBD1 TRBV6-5 CASSYDRAKGNQPQHF TGTGCCAGCAGTTACGACAGGGCGAAGGGCAATCAGCCCCAGCATTTT
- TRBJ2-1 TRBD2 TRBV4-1 CASSPDKRGYNEQFF TGCGCCAGCAGCCCGGACAAGCGGGGGTACAATGAGCAGTTCTTC
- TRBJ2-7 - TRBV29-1 CSVVGVDRSAYEQYF TGCAGCGTTGTTGGGGTTGACAGGTCAGCCTACGAGCAGTACTTC
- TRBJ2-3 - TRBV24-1 CATSDPRTNTDTQYF TGTGCCACCAGTGATCCCCGGACTAACACAGATACGCAGTATTTT
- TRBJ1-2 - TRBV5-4 CASSPRGALYGYTF TGTGCCAGCAGCCCACGCGGCGCTTTATATGGCTACACCTTC
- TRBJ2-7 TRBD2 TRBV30 CAWSVVSSGSSYEQYF TGTGCCTGGAGTGTAGTTTCTAGCGGGAGCTCCTACGAGCAGTACTTC
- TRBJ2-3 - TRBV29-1 CSIAQPGTDTQYF TGCAGCATAGCACAGCCGGGGACAGATACGCAGTATTTT
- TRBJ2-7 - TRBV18 CASSPGQSYEQYF TGTGCCAGCTCACCTGGACAGTCCTACGAGCAGTACTTC
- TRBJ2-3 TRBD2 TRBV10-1 CASSSGITDTQYF TGCGCCAGCAGTAGCGGGATCACAGATACGCAGTATTTT
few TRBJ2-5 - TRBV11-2 CASSLGGVAQYF TGTGCCAGCAGCTTAGGGGGGGTGGCCCAGTACTTC
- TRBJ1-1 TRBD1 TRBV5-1 CASQQTGSGEAFF TGCGCCAGCCAGCAGACAGGGTCGGGGGAAGCTTTCTTT
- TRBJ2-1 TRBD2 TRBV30 CAWSVLGLAGEGEQFF TGTGCCTGGAGTGTACTAGGACTAGCGGGAGAGGGTGAGCAGTTCTTC
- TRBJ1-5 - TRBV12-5 CASGLLTRLPHQPQHF TGTGCTAGTGGTTTGTTAACTCGACTCCCACATCAGCCCCAGCATTTT
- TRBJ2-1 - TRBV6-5 CASSYRQAYNEQFF TGTGCCAGCAGTTACCGACAGGCGTACAATGAGCAGTTCTTC
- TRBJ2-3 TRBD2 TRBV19 CASSNPQPTSGRTAVTDTQYF TGTGCCAGTAGTAACCCACAACCAACTAGCGGGAGGACGGCGGTAACAGATACGCAGTATTTT
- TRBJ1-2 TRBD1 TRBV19 CASSMTGGGYGYTF TGTGCCAGTAGTATGACAGGGGGCGGCTATGGCTACACCTTC
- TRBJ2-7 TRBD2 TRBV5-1 CASSLGLAALREQYF TGCGCCAGCAGCTTGGGACTAGCGGCGCTCAGGGAGCAGTACTTC
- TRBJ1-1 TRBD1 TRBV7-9 CASSGTGGNAEAFF TGTGCCAGCAGCGGGACAGGGGGGAATGCTGAAGCTTTCTTT
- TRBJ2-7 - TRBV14 CASSQGRGSSYEQYF TGTGCCAGCAGCCAAGGACGGGGGAGCTCCTACGAGCAGTACTTC
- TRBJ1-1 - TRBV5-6 CASSLGTVNTEAFF TGTGCCAGCAGCTTGGGGACAGTCAACACTGAAGCTTTCTTT
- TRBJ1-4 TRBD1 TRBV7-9 CASSQTGGYGEKLFF TGTGCCAGCAGCCAGACAGGGGGCTACGGTGAAAAACTGTTTTTT
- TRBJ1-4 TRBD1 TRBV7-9 CASSPSGQGNEKLFF TGTGCCAGCAGCCCCTCGGGACAGGGAAATGAAAAACTGTTTTTT
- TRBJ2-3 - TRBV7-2 CASSSHHRAGSTDTQYF TGTGCCAGCAGCTCCCACCACAGGGCTGGGAGCACAGATACGCAGTATTTT
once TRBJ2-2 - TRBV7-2 CASGKTGSRPGELFF TGTGCCAGCGGCAAAACGGGTTCCCGCCCCGGGGAGCTGTTTTTT
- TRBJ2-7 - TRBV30 CAWSASHPYEQYF TGTGCCTGGAGTGCTAGTCACCCCTACGAGCAGTACTTC
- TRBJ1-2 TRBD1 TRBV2 CASSESPRQGAGTF TGTGCCAGCAGTGAAAGCCCCCGACAGGGGGCGGGCACCTTC
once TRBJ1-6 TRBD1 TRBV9 CASSAHGDRGDSPLHF TGTGCCAGCAGCGCCCACGGGGACAGGGGGGATTCACCCCTCCACTTT
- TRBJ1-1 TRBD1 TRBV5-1 CASSRTGSPEAFF TGCGCCAGCAGCCGGACAGGGTCCCCTGAAGCTTTCTTT
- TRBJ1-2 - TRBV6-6 CASSPVVNYGYTF TGTGCCAGCAGCCCGGTAGTTAACTATGGCTACACCTTC
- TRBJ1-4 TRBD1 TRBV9 CASSPGGTGHEKLFF TGTGCCAGCAGCCCTGGGGGGACAGGGCATGAAAAACTGTTTTTT
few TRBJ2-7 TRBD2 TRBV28 CASSGTSGIRSYEQYF TGTGCCAGCAGTGGAACTAGCGGGATCCGCTCCTACGAGCAGTACTTC
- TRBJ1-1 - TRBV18 CASSPNGHPNTEAFF TGTGCCAGCTCACCAAACGGACACCCGAACACTGAAGCTTTCTTT
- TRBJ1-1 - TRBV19 CASRGAYLGNTEAFF TGTGCCAGTAGAGGGGCTTACCTGGGGAACACTGAAGCTTTCTTT
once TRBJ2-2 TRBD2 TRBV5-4 CASSPGTRDTGELFF TGTGCCAGCAGCCCCGGGACTAGAGACACCGGGGAGCTGTTTTTT
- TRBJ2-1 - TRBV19 CASSVQGRSNEQFF TGTGCCAGTAGTGTCCAGGGCAGATCCAATGAGCAGTTCTTC
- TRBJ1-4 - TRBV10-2 CASSEAGWNEKLFF TGCGCCAGCAGTGAGGCAGGGTGGAATGAAAAACTGTTTTTT
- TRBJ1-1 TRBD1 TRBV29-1 CSVDRGQAEAFF TGCAGCGTTGATCGTGGACAGGCTGAAGCTTTCTTT
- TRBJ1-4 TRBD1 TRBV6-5 CASSYGGTVNEKLFF TGTGCCAGCAGTTACGGGGGGACAGTCAATGAAAAACTGTTTTTT
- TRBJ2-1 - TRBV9 CASSVGGGGVPYNEQFF TGTGCCAGCAGCGTAGGCGGCGGCGGGGTGCCCTACAATGAGCAGTTCTTC
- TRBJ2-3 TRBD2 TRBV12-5 CASGGTGGVRADTQYF TGTGCTAGTGGTGGGACCGGGGGGGTTAGGGCAGATACGCAGTATTTT
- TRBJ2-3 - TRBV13 CASSFGLRTDTQYF TGTGCCAGCAGCTTCGGTCTCCGCACAGATACGCAGTATTTT
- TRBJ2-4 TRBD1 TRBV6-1 CASSERSGTAIAKNIQYF TGTGCCAGCAGTGAAAGGAGTGGGACAGCAATAGCCAAAAACATTCAGTACTTC
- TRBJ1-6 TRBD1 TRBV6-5 CASSLTRDSAGSPLHF TGTGCCAGCAGTTTGACTCGGGACAGCGCAGGTTCACCCCTCCACTTT
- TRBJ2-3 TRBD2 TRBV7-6 CASSISGRAPDTQYF TGTGCCAGCAGCATTAGCGGGAGGGCCCCGGATACGCAGTATTTT
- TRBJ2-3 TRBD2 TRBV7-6 CASSLNSRESADTQYF TGTGCCAGCAGCTTAAACTCGCGGGAGTCAGCTGATACGCAGTATTTT
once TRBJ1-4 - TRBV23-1 CARFQPGHRKLFF TGCGCCAGGTTCCAACCGGGACACCGAAAACTGTTTTTT
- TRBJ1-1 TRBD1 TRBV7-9 CASSLVEGTGRPEAFF TGTGCCAGCAGCTTAGTAGAAGGGACAGGACGTCCTGAAGCTTTCTTT
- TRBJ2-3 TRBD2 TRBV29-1 CSVVGLAGGPDTQYF TGCAGCGTTGTGGGACTAGCGGGAGGGCCAGATACGCAGTATTTT
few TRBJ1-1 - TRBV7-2 CASSFRGNTEAFF TGTGCCAGCAGCTTCAGGGGAAACACTGAAGCTTTCTTT
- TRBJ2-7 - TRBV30 CAWSAGVPEQYF TGTGCCTGGAGCGCAGGGGTTCCCGAGCAGTACTTC